Presented here are 12 T cell receptor beta chains from one specimen sequenced in a study of blood T cell repertoires in COVID-19. Using immunoSEQ multiplex PCR, the repertoire was profiled, and TCRdb retains in-frame clones only, with some absent. This table has 110,000 to 150,000 clones, 70% to 85% appearing once. Specimen: PBMCs or T cells enriched from blood (not recorded which). Receptors were obtained from a woman aged 18-29 years who had been exposed to COVID-19.

This clone was seen a single time. The chain combines TRBV6-2 or TRBV6-3 with TRBJ1-4; D unclear. The V gene's germline CDR1 is MNHEY and CDR2 SVGEGT. The V and J ends lost 5 bases and 7 bases respectively, with 17 bases between them. The CDR3 contains 15 residues. The CDR3 region is CASSPQYSPTEKLFF. CDR3 DNA: TGTGCCAGCAGTCCACAGTATTCGCCGACTGAAAAACTGTTTTTT.

J is TRBJ1-1 and V is TRBV19, with a possible D match to TRBD1 (5 bases). Germline lookup yields CDR1 LNHDA and CDR2 SQIVND (reference sequence). This CDR3 spans 13 amino acids. Trimming removed 7 bases at V and 5 bases at J, with 14 bases between. This CDR3 reads CASNPGGGTEAFF. CDR3 sequence (DNA): TGTGCCAGTAACCCGGGGGGGGGAACTGAAGCTTTCTTT.

The chain employs TRBV7-3 and TRBJ1-1; no firm D call. Germline-derived CDR1 and CDR2 are SGHTA and FQGTGA. V was pared by 6 bases and J by 0 bases, with 8 bases between. The CDR3 covers 13 residues. DNA for the CDR3: TGTGCCAGCAGACTTACCTTGAACACTGAAGCTTTCTTT. Protein: CASRLTLNTEAFF.

The J gene is TRBJ2-7, the V gene TRBV27; the match to TRBD1 covers 9 bases. The J segment lost 6 bases and the V segment lost 3 bases, leaving 9 bases of the junction unmatched. Germline V gene sequence: CDR1 MNHEY, CDR2 SMNVEV (reference sequence). This CDR3 comprises 15 residues. The CDR3 DNA reads as TGTGCCAGCAGTTTGACAGGGGGTGTTGTCGGCGAGCAGTACTTC. Translated: CASSLTGGVVGEQYF.

CDR3 nucleotides: TGTGCCAGCACCCTTACAAAAGAGACCCAGTACTTC. Translating gives CASTLTKETQYF. The chain uses TRBV6-5 and TRBJ2-5; D call uncertain. Trimming pared 7 bases from V and 3 bases from J, leaving 9 bases between. The CDR3 consists of 12 residues. CDR1 and CDR2 from the germline V gene are MNHEY and SVGAGI.

The chain is built from TRBV30 and TRBJ1-1; the D gene is possibly TRBD1 (6 bases). V was trimmed by 4 bases and J by 10 bases, leaving 19 bases between them. Germline V gene sequence: CDR1 GTSNPN, CDR2 SVGIG (reference sequence). The CDR3 contains 13 residues. The CDR3 loop reads CAWKARTEQGAFF. DNA of the CDR3: TGTGCCTGGAAGGCACGGACTGAACAGGGAGCTTTCTTT.

This chain links TRBV9 with TRBJ2-5; 11 bases are shared with TRBD2. The germline CDR1 and CDR2 sequences are SGDLS and YYNGEE. V was pared by 3 bases and J by 3 bases, with 7 bases of the junction left unmatched. There are 16 residues in the CDR3. The CDR3 DNA follows: TGTGCCAGCAGCGGGGAGGGACTAGCGGAAGAAGAGACCCAGTACTTC. This gives the protein CASSGEGLAEEETQYF.

This clone was detected ten times or more. The CDR3 DNA reads as TGTGCCAGCAGGGGGACTAGCGGTGGCACCGGGGAGCTGTTTTTT. Translated, it gives CASRGTSGGTGELFF. The rearrangement links TRBV5-5 to TRBJ2-2; TRBD2 agrees at 11 bases. From germline, CDR1 is SGHKS and CDR2 YYEKEE (reference sequence). The junction had 4 bases not matched to a gene; V was cut back by 5 bases and J by 4 bases. This CDR3 is 15 amino acids long.

The chain couples TRBV14 to TRBJ2-7; 10 bases agree with TRBD2. The CDR3 totals 17 residues. Germline CDR1 and CDR2: SGHDN and FVKESK. V lost 6 bases, J lost 0 bases, and 11 bases stayed unmatched. CDR3 loop: CASSGSGRAESSYEQYF. CDR3 nucleotides: TGTGCCAGCAGTGGCAGCGGGAGGGCCGAAAGCTCCTACGAGCAGTACTTC.

This clone has only a few counts. The chain carries TRBV15 and TRBJ1-5, with D possibly being TRBD1 (5 bases). V was clipped by 1 base and J by 7 bases, with 11 bases between them. CDR3 length: 14 residues. The germline gives CDR1 LNHNV, CDR2 YYDKDF (reference sequence). CDR3 nucleotides: TGTGCCACCAGCAGAGGGACAAGGCACCAGCCCCAGCATTTT. Translation gives CATSRGTRHQPQHF.

The chain recombines TRBV3-1 (or the pseudogene TRBV3-2) with TRBJ2-1; D is uncertain. The V and J ends lost 1 base and 9 bases respectively, with 16 bases between them. Per the germline V gene, CDR1 is LGHDT and CDR2 is YNNKEL (reference sequence). The CDR3 sequence is 15 residues long. Written as DNA, the CDR3 is TGTGCCAGCAGCCAAGTTTCCCCCCCGAACAGTGAGCAGTTCTTC. Translated: CASSQVSPPNSEQFF.

This rearrangement joins TRBV27 to TRBJ1-5, with D possibly being TRBD1 (6 bases). V dropped 5 bases and J dropped 0 bases, with 11 bases sitting between them. The CDR3 has 15 amino acids. Germline CDR1 reads MNHEY; CDR2 reads SMNVEV (reference sequence). The CDR3 sequence: CASSPRQASNQPQHF. DNA of the CDR3: TGTGCCAGCAGTCCCCGACAGGCTAGCAATCAGCCCCAGCATTTT.